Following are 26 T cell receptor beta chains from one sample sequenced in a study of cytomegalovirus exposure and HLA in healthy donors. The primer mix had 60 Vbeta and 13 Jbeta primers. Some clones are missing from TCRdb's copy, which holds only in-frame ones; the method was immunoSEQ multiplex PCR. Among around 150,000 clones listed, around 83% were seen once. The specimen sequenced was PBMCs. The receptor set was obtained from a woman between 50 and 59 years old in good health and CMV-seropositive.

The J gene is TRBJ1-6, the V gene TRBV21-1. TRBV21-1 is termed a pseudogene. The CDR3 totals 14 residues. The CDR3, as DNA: TGTGCCACCACCGGGAGGTCCTATAATTCACCCCTCCACTTT. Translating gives CATTGRSYNSPLHF.

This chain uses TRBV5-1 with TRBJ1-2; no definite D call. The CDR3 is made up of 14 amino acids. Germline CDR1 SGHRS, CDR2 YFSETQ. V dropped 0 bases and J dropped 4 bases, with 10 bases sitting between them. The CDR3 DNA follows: TGCGCCAGCAGCTTGGCCCAGGCCACCTATGGCTACACCTTC. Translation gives CASSLAQATYGYTF.

CDR3 amino acids: CASSSFGGLYGYTF. The CDR3 DNA sequence: TGTGCCAGCAGCTCATTCGGGGGTTTATATGGCTACACCTTC. V and J are TRBV6-5 and TRBJ1-2; tentatively, D is TRBD1 (5 bases). V was clipped by 6 bases and J by 5 bases, with 16 bases between them. This CDR3 spans 14 amino acids. Germline assignment: CDR1 MNHEY and CDR2 SVGAGI.

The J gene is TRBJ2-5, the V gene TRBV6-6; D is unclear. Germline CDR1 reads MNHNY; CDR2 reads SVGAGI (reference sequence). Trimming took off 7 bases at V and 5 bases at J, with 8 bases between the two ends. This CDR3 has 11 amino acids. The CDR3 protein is CASTAGETQYF. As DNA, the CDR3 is TGTGCCAGCACGGCAGGCGAGACCCAGTACTTC.

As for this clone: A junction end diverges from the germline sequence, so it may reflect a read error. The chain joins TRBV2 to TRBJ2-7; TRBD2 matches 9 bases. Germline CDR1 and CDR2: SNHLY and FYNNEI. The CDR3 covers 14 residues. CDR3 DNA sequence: TGTGCCAGCAGGGAAGCGGGAGGCTCCTACGAGCAGTACTTC. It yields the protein CASREAGGSYEQYF.

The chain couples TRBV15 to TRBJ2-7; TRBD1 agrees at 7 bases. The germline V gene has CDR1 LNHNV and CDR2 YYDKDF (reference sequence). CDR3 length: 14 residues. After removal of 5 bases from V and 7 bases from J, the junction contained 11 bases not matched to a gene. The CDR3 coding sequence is TGTGCCACCAGCGAACGGACAGGCCCTCGGGAGCAGTACTTC. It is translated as CATSERTGPREQYF.

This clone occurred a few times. Written as DNA, the CDR3 is TGTGCCAGCAGATCGAGGGGGGGAGCAGATACGCAGTATTTT. Residues: CASRSRGGADTQYF. The chain is built from TRBV6-6 and TRBJ2-3; TRBD2 is a possible D gene (7 bases). CDR1 MNHNY and CDR2 SVGAGI come from the germline V gene (reference sequence). CDR3 length: 14 residues. The V end lost 6 bases, the J end lost 4 bases, and 14 bases lay between the germline ends.

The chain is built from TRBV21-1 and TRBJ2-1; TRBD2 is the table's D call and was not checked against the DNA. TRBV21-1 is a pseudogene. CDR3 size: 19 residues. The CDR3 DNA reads TGTGCCAGCAGCAAAGCCCGAACAACTAGCGGGAGGGTTTGCAATGAGCAGTTCTTC. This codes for CASSKARTTSGRVCNEQFF.

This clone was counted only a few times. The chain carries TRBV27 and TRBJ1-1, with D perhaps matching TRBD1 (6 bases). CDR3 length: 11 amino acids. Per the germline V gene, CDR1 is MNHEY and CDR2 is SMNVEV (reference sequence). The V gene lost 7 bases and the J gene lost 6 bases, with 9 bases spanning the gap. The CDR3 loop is CASNAGAEAFF. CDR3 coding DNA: TGTGCCAGCAATGCAGGGGCTGAAGCTTTCTTT.

The CDR3 DNA reads TGTGCCAGCAGCCAAGTGGGGGGAGGGGATACTAATGAAAAACTGTTTTTT. Protein: CASSQVGGGDTNEKLFF. The rearrangement links TRBV4-2 to TRBJ1-4; TRBD1 is a possible D gene (5 bases). Germline loops: CDR1 LGHNA, CDR2 YNFKEQ. The CDR3 totals 17 residues. Between the trimmed V and J ends, which lost 1 base and 2 bases, there was a span of 14 bases.

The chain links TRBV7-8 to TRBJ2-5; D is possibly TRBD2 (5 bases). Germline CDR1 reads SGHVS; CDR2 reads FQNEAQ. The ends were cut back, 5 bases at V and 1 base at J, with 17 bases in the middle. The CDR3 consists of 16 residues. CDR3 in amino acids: CASSTGLEGRQETQYF. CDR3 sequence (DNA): TGTGCCAGCAGCACCGGGTTAGAGGGTCGCCAAGAGACCCAGTACTTC.

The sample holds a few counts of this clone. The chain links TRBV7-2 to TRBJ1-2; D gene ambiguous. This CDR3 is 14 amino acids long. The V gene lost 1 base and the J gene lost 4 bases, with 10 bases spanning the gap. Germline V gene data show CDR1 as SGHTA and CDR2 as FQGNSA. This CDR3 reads CASSLDGNSYGYTF. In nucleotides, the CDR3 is TGTGCCAGCAGCTTAGACGGGAACAGCTATGGCTACACCTTC. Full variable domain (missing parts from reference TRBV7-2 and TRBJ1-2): GAGVSQSPSNKVTEKGKDVELRCDPISGHTALYWYRQSLGQGLEFLIYFQGNSAPDKSGLPSDRFSAERTGGSVSTLTIQRTQQEDSAVYLCASSLDGNSYGYTFGSGTRLTVV.

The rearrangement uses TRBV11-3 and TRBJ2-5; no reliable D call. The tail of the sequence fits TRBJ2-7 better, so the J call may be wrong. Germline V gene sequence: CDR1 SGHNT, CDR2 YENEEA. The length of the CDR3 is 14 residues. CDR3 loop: CASSLDNRAYEQYF. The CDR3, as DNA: TGTGCCAGCAGCTTAGACAACAGAGCCTACGAGCAGTACTTC.

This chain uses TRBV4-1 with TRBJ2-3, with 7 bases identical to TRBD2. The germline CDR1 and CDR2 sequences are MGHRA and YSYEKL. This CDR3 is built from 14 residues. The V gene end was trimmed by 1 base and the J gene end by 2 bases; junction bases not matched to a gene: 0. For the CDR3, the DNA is TGCGCCAGCAGCCAAGGGGACTACACAGATACGCAGTATTTT. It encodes CASSQGDYTDTQYF.

The DNA of the CDR3 is TGTGCCAGCTCCTCTTTACAGGGCCGCGACTATGGCTACACCTTC. Protein sequence: CASSSLQGRDYGYTF. The rearrangement links TRBV18 to TRBJ1-2, with TRBD1 as a possible D gene (6 bases). The CDR3 has 15 amino acids. Trimming took off 6 bases at V and 3 bases at J, with 17 bases between the two ends. Germline lookup yields CDR1 KGHSH and CDR2 LQKENI. The full variable domain, rest sourced from reference TRBV18 and TRBJ1-2, is NAGVMQNPRHLVRRRGQEARLRCSPMKGHSHVYWYRQLPEEGLKFMVYLQKENIIDESGMPKERFSAEFPKEGPSILRIQQVVRGDSAAYFCASSSLQGRDYGYTFGSGTRLTVV.

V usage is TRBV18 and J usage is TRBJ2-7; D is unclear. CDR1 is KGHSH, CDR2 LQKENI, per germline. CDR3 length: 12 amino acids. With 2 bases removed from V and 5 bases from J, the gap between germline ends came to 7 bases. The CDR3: CASSPSQNEQYF. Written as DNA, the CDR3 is TGTGCCAGCTCACCAAGTCAGAACGAGCAGTACTTC.

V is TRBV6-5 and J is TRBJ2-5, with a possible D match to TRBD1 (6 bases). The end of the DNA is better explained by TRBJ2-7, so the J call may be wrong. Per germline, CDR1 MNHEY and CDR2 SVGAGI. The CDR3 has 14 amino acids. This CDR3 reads CASSFLSGDYEQYF. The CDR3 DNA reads TGTGCCAGCAGCTTTCTGTCAGGGGACTACGAGCAGTACTTC.

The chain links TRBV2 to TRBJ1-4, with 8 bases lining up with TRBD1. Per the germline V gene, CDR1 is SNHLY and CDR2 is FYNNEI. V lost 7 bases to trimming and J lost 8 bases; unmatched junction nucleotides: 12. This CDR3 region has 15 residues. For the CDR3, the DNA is TGTGCCAGCATAGTTGACAGGGGATTGGGGGAAAAACTGTTTTTT. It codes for CASIVDRGLGEKLFF.

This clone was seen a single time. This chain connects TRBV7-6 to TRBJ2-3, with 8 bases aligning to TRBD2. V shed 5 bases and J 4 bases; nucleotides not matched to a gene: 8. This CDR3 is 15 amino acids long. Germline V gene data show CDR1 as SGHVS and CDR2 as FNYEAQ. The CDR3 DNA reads TGTGCCAGCAGCCGGCGGGGGGCTGGGGCAGATACGCAGTATTTT. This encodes CASSRRGAGADTQYF.

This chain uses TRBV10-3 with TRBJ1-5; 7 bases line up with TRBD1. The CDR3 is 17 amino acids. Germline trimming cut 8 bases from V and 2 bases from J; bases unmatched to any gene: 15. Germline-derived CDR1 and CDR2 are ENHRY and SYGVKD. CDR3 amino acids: CAIGDPTTGNGNQPQHF. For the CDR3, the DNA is TGTGCCATCGGAGACCCGACGACAGGGAATGGCAATCAGCCCCAGCATTTT.

The CDR3 loop is CASSQVLLRDFYGYTF. The CDR3 region has the DNA TGCGCCAGCAGCCAAGTTCTCCTCCGGGACTTCTATGGCTACACCTTC. This chain joins TRBV4-3 and TRBJ1-2; possible D gene TRBD1, 5 bases. Germline V gene sequence: CDR1 LGHNA, CDR2 YSLEER. The CDR3 runs to 16 residues. Trimming removed 1 base from V and 4 bases from J, with 16 bases in between.

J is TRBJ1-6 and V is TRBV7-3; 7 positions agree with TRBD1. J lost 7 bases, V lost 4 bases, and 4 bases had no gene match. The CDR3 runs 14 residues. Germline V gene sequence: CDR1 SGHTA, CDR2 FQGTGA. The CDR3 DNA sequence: TGTGCCAGCAGCTCGGGACAGAGAAATTCACCCCTCCACTTT. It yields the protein CASSSGQRNSPLHF.

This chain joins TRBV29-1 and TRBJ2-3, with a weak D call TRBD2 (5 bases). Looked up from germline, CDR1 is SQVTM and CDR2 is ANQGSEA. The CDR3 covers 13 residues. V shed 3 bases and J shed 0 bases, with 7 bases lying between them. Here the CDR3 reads CSVDPGSTDTQYF. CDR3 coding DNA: TGCAGCGTTGATCCGGGGAGCACAGATACGCAGTATTTT.

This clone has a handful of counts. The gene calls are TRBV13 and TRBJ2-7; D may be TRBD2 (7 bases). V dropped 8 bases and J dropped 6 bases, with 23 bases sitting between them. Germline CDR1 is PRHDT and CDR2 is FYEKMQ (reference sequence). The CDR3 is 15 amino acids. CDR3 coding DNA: TGTGCCAGCCTCCTTGGAGGCGGGGGCACCCCCGAGCAGTACTTC. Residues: CASLLGGGGTPEQYF.

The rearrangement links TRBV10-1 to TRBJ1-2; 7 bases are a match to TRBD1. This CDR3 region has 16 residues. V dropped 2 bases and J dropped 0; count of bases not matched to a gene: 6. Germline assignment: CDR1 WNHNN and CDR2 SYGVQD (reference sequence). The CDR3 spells CASSEPRGTSNYGYTF. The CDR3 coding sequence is TGCGCCAGCAGTGAGCCCAGGGGGACCTCTAACTATGGCTACACCTTC.

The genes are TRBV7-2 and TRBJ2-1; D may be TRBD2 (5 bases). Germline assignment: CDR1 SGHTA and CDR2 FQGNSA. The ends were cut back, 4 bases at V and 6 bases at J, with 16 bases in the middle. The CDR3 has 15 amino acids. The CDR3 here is CASSSDIGRGNEQFF. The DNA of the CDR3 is TGTGCCAGCAGCTCAGACATAGGGAGAGGCAATGAGCAGTTCTTC.